This T cell receptor (beta chain) was observed in a study of shared clonotypes between healthy human individuals. Genomic DNA from each subset was divided evenly over several immunoSEQ plates. Each PCR replicate from the sorted subsets contained 200 to 250 ng DNA, which is roughly 33,000 T cell genomes. Repertoires were generated with immunoSEQ multiplex PCR, while TCRdb's copy carries only in-frame clones and drops some. This table holds around 700,000 clones, about 80% found once. V lost 9 bases and J lost 5, with 14 bases in between. The length of the CDR3 is 13 residues. Per germline, CDR1 LNHDA and CDR2 SQIVND (reference sequence).

The clonotype was recovered from a woman aged 25 to 39 in good health. The V call is TRBV19, the J call TRBJ1-5; no clear D. Sequenced sample: memory CD4+ T cells sorted from blood. This sample's subset: CD45RA-negative fraction. DNA for the CDR3: TGTGCCAGCAGAGACCAGGCACATCAGCCCCAGCATTTT. Protein sequence: CASRDQAHQPQHF.